A single sample is the source of the 10 T cell receptor beta chains below, sequenced in a study of type 1 and type 2 diabetes patients. Amplification started from genomic DNA. A primer set of 30 forward and 13 reverse primers amplified the CDR3. A single record per CDR3 protein comes from TCRdb applying MiXCR to the multiplex PCR reads. Altogether more than 250,000 distinct CDR3 sequences are present, 47% being singletons, with the ten largest covering approximately 15%. Sequencing input: peripheral blood mononuclear cells (PBMCs). These TCRs come from a man aged 18-30 years with type 2 diabetes.

The chain employs TRBV19 and TRBJ1-6; no clear D. Between the trimmed V and J ends, which lost 6 bases and 10 bases, there was a span of 16 bases. The CDR3 loop spans 14 amino acids. From germline, CDR1 is LNHDA and CDR2 SQIVND (reference sequence). This CDR3 reads CASRRLRVDSPLHF. The CDR3 nucleotides are TGTGCCAGTAGAAGGCTGAGGGTTGACTCACCCCTCCACTTT. The variable domain in full, completed from reference TRBV19 and TRBJ1-6, reads DGGITQSPKYLFRKEGQNVTLSCEQNLNHDAMYWYRQDPGQGLRLIYYSQIVNDFQKGDIAEGYSVSREKKESFPLTVTSAQKNPTAFYLCASRRLRVDSPLHFGNGTRLTVT.

A few counts support this clonotype. The chain couples TRBV20-1 to TRBJ2-5, with TRBD2 identical over 9 bases. CDR3 length: 16 amino acids. Germline V gene data show CDR1 as DFQATT and CDR2 as SNEGSKA (reference sequence). V dropped 1 base and J dropped 4; count of bases not matched to a gene: 10. CDR3 loop: CSARGAGAGGIETQYF. DNA of the CDR3: TGCAGTGCTAGAGGGGCAGGAGCGGGGGGAATAGAGACCCAGTACTTC.

This clonotype was observed at least ten times. This chain uses TRBV7-3 with TRBJ1-5; D gene unclear. V was shortened by 3 bases and J by 4 bases, with 7 bases between the two germline ends. This CDR3 region has 13 residues. Germline V CDR1 and CDR2: SGHTA, FQGTGA. For the CDR3, the DNA is TGTGCCAGCAGCTTGGGTGCAAATCAGCCCCAGCATTTT. It is translated as CASSLGANQPQHF.

There are a few counts of this clonotype. This rearrangement joins TRBV29-1 to TRBJ1-2; TRBD1 matches 12 bases. The V and J ends lost 0 bases and 8 bases, in that order; junction bases with no gene match: 7. CDR1 is SQVTM and CDR2 is ANQGSEA in the germline V gene. The CDR3 totals 15 residues. The CDR3 coding sequence is TGCAGCGTTGAAGACCGGGACAGGGGGCGCGAAGGCTACACCTTC. It translates to CSVEDRDRGREGYTF.

On this clonotype itself: A read error may produce the germline difference seen at one junction end. This chain's CDR3 is CASSQGRTQGHYGYTF. CDR3 DNA: TGTGCCAGCAGCCAAGGGCGAACACAGGGCCACTATGGATACACCTTC. The chain combines TRBV7-9 with TRBJ1-2; D is perhaps TRBD1 (6 bases). Germline V CDR1 and CDR2: SEHNR, FQNEAQ (reference sequence). The length of the CDR3 is 16 residues.

This clonotype occurred a few times. The CDR3 coding sequence is TGTGCCAGCACCGAGGGACCGCACTCTGGGGCCAACGTCCTGACTTTC. Translation gives CASTEGPHSGANVLTF. The V and J genes are TRBV28 and TRBJ2-6; either TRBD1 or TRBD2 may supply D (5 bases each). This CDR3 is 16 amino acids long. CDR1 and CDR2 from the germline V gene are MDHEN and SYDVKM. V was pared by 7 bases and J by 0 bases, with 13 bases between.

The chain joins TRBV30 to TRBJ2-3; D is uncertain. The CDR3 length is 12 residues. V was clipped by 0 bases and J by 2 bases, with 3 bases between them. CDR1 is GTSNPN, CDR2 SVGIG, per germline (reference sequence). DNA for the CDR3: TGTGCCTGGAGTGTAGTCACAGATACGCAGTATTTT. This sequence encodes CAWSVVTDTQYF.

In its sample, this clonotype was seen many times. V gene TRBV15 combines with J gene TRBJ1-1; no clear D gene. The germline CDR1 and CDR2 sequences are LNHNV and YYDKDF (reference sequence). V gave up 1 base and J gave up 1 base, with 4 bases separating them. The CDR3 spans 13 residues. CDR3 DNA sequence: TGTGCCACCAGCAGAGGGGGGAACACTGAAGCTTTCTTT. This translates into CATSRGGNTEAFF.

This clonotype was counted a few times. At one of its ends the junction is not consistent with the germline gene, which may arise from a read error. V and J are TRBV7-7 and TRBJ1-4, with TRBD1 matching over 8 bases. CDR1 and CDR2 from the germline V gene are SSHAT and FNYEAQ (reference sequence). The CDR3 contains 13 residues. CDR3 residues: CASSLDDRGPLFF. The CDR3, as DNA: TGTGCTAGCAGCTTAGATGACAGGGGACCCCTGTTTTTT.

As concerns this clonotype: This may arise from a read error, as a much more abundant clone is one base away. DNA for the CDR3: TGTGCCAGCAGGGAAGACAGGAGCACTGGAGCTTTCTTT. This translates into CASREDRSTGAFF. The chain joins TRBV2 to TRBJ1-1; D is perhaps TRBD1 (6 bases). Germline loops: CDR1 SNHLY, CDR2 FYNNEI. The CDR3 spans 13 residues.